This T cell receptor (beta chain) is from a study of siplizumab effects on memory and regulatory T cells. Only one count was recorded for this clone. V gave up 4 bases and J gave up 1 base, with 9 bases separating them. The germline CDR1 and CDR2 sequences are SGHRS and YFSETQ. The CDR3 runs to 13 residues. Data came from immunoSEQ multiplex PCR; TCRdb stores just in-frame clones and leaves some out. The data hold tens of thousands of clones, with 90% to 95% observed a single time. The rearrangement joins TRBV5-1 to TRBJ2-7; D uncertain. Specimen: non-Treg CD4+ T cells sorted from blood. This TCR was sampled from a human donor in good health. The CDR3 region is CASSPLESYEQYF. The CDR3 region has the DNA TGCGCCAGCAGCCCGCTTGAATCCTACGAGCAGTACTTC.